This record concerns one T cell receptor beta chain sequence. A fixed DNA input of about 320 ng was used per bulk PBMC sample. Assay: immunoSEQ multiplex PCR; the TCRdb copy retains only in-frame clones and omits some. The data contain 7,500 to 8,500 clones, around nine tenths of them singletons. The record originates from a study of blood T cell dynamics during melanoma immunotherapy. Study details: Standard first-line treatment here was pembrolizumab or nivolumab plus ipilimumab in metastatic melanoma.

The time point is: week 3, after first cycle of checkpoint inhibitor. Germline V gene data show CDR1 as KGHSH and CDR2 as LQKENI. There are 13 residues in the CDR3. Trimming removed 2 bases at V and 5 bases at J, with 6 bases between. The source material was blood, sampled from a patient treated with checkpoint blockade. This receptor was obtained from a human donor with melanoma. The V call is TRBV18, the J call TRBJ1-4; D is possibly TRBD1 (5 bases). The CDR3 DNA is TGTGCCAGCTCACCAGGGGCGAATGAAAAACTGTTTTTT. This gives the protein CASSPGANEKLFF.